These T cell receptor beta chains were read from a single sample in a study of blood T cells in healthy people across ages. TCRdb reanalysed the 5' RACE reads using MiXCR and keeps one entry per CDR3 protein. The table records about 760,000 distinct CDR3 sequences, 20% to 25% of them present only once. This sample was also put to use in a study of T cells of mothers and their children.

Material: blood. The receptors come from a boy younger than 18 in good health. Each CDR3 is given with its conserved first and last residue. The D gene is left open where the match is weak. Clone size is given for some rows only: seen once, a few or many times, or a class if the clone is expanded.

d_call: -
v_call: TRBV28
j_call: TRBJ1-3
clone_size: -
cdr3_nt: TGTGCCAGCAGCCCCCAGTGGGGAAACACCATATATTTT
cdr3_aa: CASSPQWGNTIYF

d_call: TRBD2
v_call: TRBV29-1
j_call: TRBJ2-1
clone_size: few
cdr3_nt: TGCAGTGCCCTACTAGCGGTTCTATACAATGAGCAGTTCTTC
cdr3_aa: CSALLAVLYNEQFF

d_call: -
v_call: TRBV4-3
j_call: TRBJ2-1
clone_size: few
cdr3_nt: TGCGCCAGCAGCCAAGATGTAGGGAACCATAGGAATGAGCAGTTCTTC
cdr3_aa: CASSQDVGNHRNEQFF

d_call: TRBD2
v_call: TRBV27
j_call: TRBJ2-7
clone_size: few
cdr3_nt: TGTGCCAGCAGTTTAGAAGGCGGGAGGTCCTACGAGCAGTACTTC
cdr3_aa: CASSLEGGRSYEQYF

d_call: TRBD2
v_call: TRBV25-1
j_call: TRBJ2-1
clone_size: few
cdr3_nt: TGTGCCACGGGCCTAGCGGGAGACATGAATGAGCAGTTCTTC
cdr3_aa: CATGLAGDMNEQFF

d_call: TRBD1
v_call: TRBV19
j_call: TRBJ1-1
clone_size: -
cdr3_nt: TGTGCCAGTAGCCCGGGACAGGGGGACACTGAAGCTTTCTTT
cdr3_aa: CASSPGQGDTEAFF

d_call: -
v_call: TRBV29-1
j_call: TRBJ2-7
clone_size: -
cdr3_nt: TGCAGCGTTGAGGGGACCGCTCGCGAGCAGTACTTC
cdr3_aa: CSVEGTAREQYF

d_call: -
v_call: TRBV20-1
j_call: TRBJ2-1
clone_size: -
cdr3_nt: TGCAGTGCTAGAGGCTTGAGAGGGGCCTACAATGAGCAGTTCTTC
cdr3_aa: CSARGLRGAYNEQFF

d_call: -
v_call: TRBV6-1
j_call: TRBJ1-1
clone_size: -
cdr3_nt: TGTGCCAGCAGCACAGGGCCCACTGAAGCTTTCTTT
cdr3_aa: CASSTGPTEAFF

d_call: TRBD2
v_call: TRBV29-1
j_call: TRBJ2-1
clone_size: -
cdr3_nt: TGCAGCGTTGAAGATCTGGTGCCTAGCGGGGGAAATGAGCAGTTCTTC
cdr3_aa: CSVEDLVPSGGNEQFF

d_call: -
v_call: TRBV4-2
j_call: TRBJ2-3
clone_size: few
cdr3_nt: TGTGCCAGCAGCCAAGATCGAGACTGGAGAGGCACAGATACGCAGTATTTT
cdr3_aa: CASSQDRDWRGTDTQYF

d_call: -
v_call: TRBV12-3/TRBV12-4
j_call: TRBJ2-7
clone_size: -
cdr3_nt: TGTGCCAGCAGGCCTAGTATCGGGCCTTACGAGCAGTACTTC
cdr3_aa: CASRPSIGPYEQYF

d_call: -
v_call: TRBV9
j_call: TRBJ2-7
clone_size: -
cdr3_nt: TGTGCCAGCAGCGTAGCAGGGGAGGGCTACGAGCAGTACTTC
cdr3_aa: CASSVAGEGYEQYF

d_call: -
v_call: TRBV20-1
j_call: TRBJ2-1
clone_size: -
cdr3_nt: TGCAGTGCAAGACAGTTAGCCTACAATGAGCAGTTCTTC
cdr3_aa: CSARQLAYNEQFF

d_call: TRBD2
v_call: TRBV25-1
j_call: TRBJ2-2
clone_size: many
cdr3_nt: TGTGCCAGCAGAGCGACTAGCGGGAGGCCCAGCGGGGAGCTGTTTTTT
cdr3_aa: CASRATSGRPSGELFF

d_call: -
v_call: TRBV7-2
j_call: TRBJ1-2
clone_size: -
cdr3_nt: TGTGCCAGCAGCGGCAGGGTCGAATCCTATGGCTACACCTTC
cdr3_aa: CASSGRVESYGYTF

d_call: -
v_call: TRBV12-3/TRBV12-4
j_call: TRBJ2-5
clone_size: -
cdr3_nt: TGTGCCAGCAGTTTATTTAGTCAGGGGTCGTACCAAGAGACCCAGTACTTC
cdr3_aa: CASSLFSQGSYQETQYF

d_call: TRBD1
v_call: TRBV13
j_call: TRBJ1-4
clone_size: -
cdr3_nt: TGTGCCAGCAGCTTCCGGACAGGGGTTTGGGAAAAACTGTTTTTT
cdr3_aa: CASSFRTGVWEKLFF

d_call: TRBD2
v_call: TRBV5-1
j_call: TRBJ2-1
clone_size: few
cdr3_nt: TGCGCCAGCAGCTCTTCCGGGACTAGCGAGTACAATGAGCAGTTCTTC
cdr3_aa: CASSSSGTSEYNEQFF

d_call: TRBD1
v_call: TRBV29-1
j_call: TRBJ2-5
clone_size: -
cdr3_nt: TGCAGCGTTGAAGACAGGGGGCGGGAAGAGACCCAGTACTTC
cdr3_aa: CSVEDRGREETQYF

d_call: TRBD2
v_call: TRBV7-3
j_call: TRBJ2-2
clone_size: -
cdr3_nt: TGTGCCAGCAGCGATGAAGGCCCCCGTGGACTAGATGACACCGGGGAGCTGTTTTTT
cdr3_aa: CASSDEGPRGLDDTGELFF

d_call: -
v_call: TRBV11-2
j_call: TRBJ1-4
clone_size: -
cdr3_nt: TGTGCCAGCAGCTTAGGCAATCGGGGGGAAAAACTGTTTTTT
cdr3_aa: CASSLGNRGEKLFF

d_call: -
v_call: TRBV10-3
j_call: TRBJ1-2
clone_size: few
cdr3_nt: TGTGCCATCAGTGGGTCCGTACAGGGCGCCTATGGCTACACCTTC
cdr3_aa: CAISGSVQGAYGYTF

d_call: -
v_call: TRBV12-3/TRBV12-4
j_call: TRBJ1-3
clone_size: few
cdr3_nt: TGTGCCAGCAGTCCGATCCTCTCTGGAAACACCATATATTTT
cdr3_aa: CASSPILSGNTIYF

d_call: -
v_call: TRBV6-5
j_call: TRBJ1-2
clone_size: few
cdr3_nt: TGTGCCAGCAGTTACTCTCTGGAGAACGGGGGCTACACCTTC
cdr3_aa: CASSYSLENGGYTF

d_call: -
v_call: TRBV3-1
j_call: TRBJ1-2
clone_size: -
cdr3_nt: TGTGCCAGCAGCCAAGGAGAGATGGGTGGCTACACCTTC
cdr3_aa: CASSQGEMGGYTF

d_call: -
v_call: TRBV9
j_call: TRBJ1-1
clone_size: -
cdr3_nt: TGTGCCAGCAGCGTAGAGGTTAGCCCAACTTCGAACACTGAAGCTTTCTTT
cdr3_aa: CASSVEVSPTSNTEAFF

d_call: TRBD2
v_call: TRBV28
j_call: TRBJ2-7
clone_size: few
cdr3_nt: TGTGCCACCCAGCCTCCTAGCGGACCACCCTACGAGCAGTACTTC
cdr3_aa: CATQPPSGPPYEQYF

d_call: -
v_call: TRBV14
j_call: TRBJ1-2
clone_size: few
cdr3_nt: TGTGCCAGCAGTCGACAGGTCTTAGGGAGCTACACCTTC
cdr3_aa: CASSRQVLGSYTF

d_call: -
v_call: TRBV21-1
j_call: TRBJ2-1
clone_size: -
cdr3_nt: TGTGCCAGCAGCGTCACAGGGGGCTGGGAGAATGAGCAGTTCTTC
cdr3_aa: CASSVTGGWENEQFF

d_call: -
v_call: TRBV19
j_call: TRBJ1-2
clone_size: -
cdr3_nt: TGTGCCAGTAGTATTCAGAGCGAGGTCGGCTACACCTTC
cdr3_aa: CASSIQSEVGYTF

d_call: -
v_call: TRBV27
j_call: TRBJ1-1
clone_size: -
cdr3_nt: TGTGCCAGCAGTTTATCCAGGGCGAACACTGAAGCTTTCTTT
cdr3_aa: CASSLSRANTEAFF

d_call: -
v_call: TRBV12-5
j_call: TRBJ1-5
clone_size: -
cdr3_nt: TGTGCTAGTGGTTTGGTTCAGCCCCAGCATTTT
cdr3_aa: CASGLVQPQHF

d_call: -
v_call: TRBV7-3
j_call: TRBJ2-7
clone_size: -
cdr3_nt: TGTGCCAGCAGCTTAACTGGGTCTAGTTTCGAGCAGTACTTC
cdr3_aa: CASSLTGSSFEQYF

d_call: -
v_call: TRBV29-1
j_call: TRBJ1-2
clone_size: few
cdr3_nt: TGCAGCGTTGAAGTCGTAAGAGGGGATGGCTACACCTTC
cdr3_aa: CSVEVVRGDGYTF

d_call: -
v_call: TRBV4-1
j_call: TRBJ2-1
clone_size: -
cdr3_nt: -
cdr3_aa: CASSPVLRGGIYEQYF

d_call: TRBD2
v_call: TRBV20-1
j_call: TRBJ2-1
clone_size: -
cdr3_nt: TGCAGTGCTAGAGGCCCCGGGACTAGCGGGATCCATGAGCAGTTCTTC
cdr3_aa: CSARGPGTSGIHEQFF

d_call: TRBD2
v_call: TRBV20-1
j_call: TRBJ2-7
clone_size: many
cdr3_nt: TGCAGTGCTAGGCTAGCGGGCTACGAGCAGTACTTC
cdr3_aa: CSARLAGYEQYF

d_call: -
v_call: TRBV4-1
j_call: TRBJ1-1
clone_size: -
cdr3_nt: TGCGCCAGCAAGGGTATCAGTGGGATCACTGAAGCTTTCTTT
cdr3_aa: CASKGISGITEAFF

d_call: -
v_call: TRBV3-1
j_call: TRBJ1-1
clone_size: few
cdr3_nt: TGTGCCAGCAGCTACTCAGCCATGAACACTGAAGCTTTCTTT
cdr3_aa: CASSYSAMNTEAFF

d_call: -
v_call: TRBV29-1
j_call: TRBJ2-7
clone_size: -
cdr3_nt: TGCAGCGTTGCGGATCCTAGAGAGCAGTACTTC
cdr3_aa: CSVADPREQYF

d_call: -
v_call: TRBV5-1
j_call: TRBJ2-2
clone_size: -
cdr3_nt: TGCGCCAGCAGCCTGGAGTCCGGGGAGCTGTTTTTT
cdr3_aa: CASSLESGELFF

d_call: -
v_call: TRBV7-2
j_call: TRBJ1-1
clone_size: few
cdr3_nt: TGTGCCAGCAGCTTAGACCCAGTAAAGAACGCTTTCTTT
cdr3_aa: CASSLDPVKNAFF

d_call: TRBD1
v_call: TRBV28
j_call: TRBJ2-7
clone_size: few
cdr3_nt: TGTGCCAGCAGGGACAGGGTGTCCTACGAGCAGTACTTC
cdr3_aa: CASRDRVSYEQYF